This TCR beta chain derives from a study of T cells in localized non-small cell lung cancer. Study conclusions and caveats: The study sequenced only one region of the tumor. As a result, intratumor heterogeneity could not be excluded and remains possible. For the top 100 tumor clones, a median around 55 also appeared in adjacent lung.

For this clone: Its antigen is unknown.

Libraries were prepared by immunoSEQ multiplex PCR; TCRdb keeps only in-frame clonotypes and omits some of them. This sample yields about 77,000 clones, of which roughly 91% are seen a single time; around a fifth belongs to the top ten. Germline V CDR1 and CDR2: SGHVS, FNYEAQ. This CDR3 has 15 residues. With V trimmed by 1 base and J by 4 bases, 4 bases remained unmatched. Sequences were derived from peripheral blood, sampled before any cancer treatment. This chain links TRBV7-6 with TRBJ1-1, with 9 positions matching TRBD1. The receptor was derived from a woman aged 35-70 years with stage I squamous cell lung carcinoma. This chain's CDR3 is CASSLGTGVVTEAFF. CDR3 DNA: TGTGCCAGCAGCTTAGGGACAGGGGTCGTCACTGAAGCTTTCTTT.